Below, 16 T cell receptor beta chains from the same sample are listed, as sequenced in a study of T cells in Graves' hyperthyroidism and ophthalmopathy. Researchers took RNA transcripts and amplified the TCR beta CDR3 regions from them. A set of HTBI primers served as the primers for a first-round RT-PCR of the TCR CDR3. TCRdb processed the multiplex PCR reads anew with MiXCR; each CDR3 protein has one entry. The sample has hundreds of thousands of distinct CDR3 sequences; more than 14% are singletons. The sequenced sample consisted of blood. The receptors here all came from a woman between 50 and 59 years old with Graves' ophthalmopathy.

This clonotype was observed a few times. V usage is TRBV6-1 and J usage is TRBJ2-3; TRBD2 matches 10 bases. CDR3 length equals 18 residues. Germline CDR1 reads MNHNS; CDR2 reads SASEGT. V dropped 5 bases and J dropped 13; count of bases not matched to a gene: 24. CDR3 residues: CASSLMPGTSDDKTREYF. The DNA of the CDR3 is TGTGCCAGCAGTTTGATGCCGGGGACTAGCGACGACAAAACACGCGAGTATTTT.

This chain connects TRBV6-1 to TRBJ1-2; 8 bases fit TRBD1. With 5 bases clipped from V and 3 bases from J, the junction kept 8 bases outside the gene matches. Germline CDR1 reads MNHNS; CDR2 reads SASEGT. This CDR3 is built from 15 residues. CDR3 bases: TGTGCCAGCAGTTACGCGGCAGGGGGCGACTATGGCTACACCTTC. Translated, it gives CASSYAAGGDYGYTF.

There are a few counts of this clonotype. V and J are TRBV28 and TRBJ2-2; perhaps D is TRBD1 or TRBD2 (5 bases each). CDR3 length equals 15 residues. Germline-derived CDR1 and CDR2 are MDHEN and SYDVKM. Trimming took 6 bases from V and 3 from J, leaving 14 bases between them. The CDR3 spells CASRTGPADTGELFF. CDR3 DNA sequence: TGTGCCAGCAGAACGGGACCAGCGGACACCGGGGAGCTGTTTTTT.

The V gene is TRBV28, the J gene TRBJ1-3; 10 positions agree with TRBD1. Germline loops: CDR1 MDHEN, CDR2 SYDVKM. The J segment lost 2 bases and the V segment lost 6 bases, leaving 7 bases of the junction unmatched. The CDR3 has 16 residues. The CDR3 sequence is CASRGSGTGAGNTIYF. The DNA of the CDR3 is TGTGCCAGCAGGGGTTCGGGGACAGGGGCTGGAAACACCATATATTTT.

This clonotype came up a few times. This chain joins TRBV10-3 and TRBJ1-1, with D perhaps matching TRBD1 (6 bases). The germline V gene encodes CDR1 ENHRY and CDR2 SYGVKD. V gave up 6 bases and J gave up 8 bases, with 13 bases separating them. The CDR3 is 12 residues long. This CDR3 is CAIRATGREAFF. For the CDR3, the DNA is TGTGCCATCAGGGCGACAGGTCGCGAAGCTTTCTTT.

This clonotype appeared once. This may come from a read error, since a much larger clone is one base off. The J gene is TRBJ2-6, the V gene TRBV18; the match to TRBD1 covers 11 bases. The CDR3 runs to 18 residues. The germline V gene has CDR1 KGHSH and CDR2 LQKENI. V shed 1 base and J 2 bases; nucleotides not matched to a gene: 4. The CDR3 is CASSPRTGGVTGANVLTF. The CDR3 DNA sequence: TGTGCCAGCTCACCACGGACAGGGGGCGTAACTGGGGCCAACGTCCTGACTTTC. The full variable domain, with the rest looked up from reference TRBV18 and TRBJ2-6, is NAGVMQNPRHLVRRRGQEARLRCSPMKGHSHVYWYRQLPEEGLKFMVYLQKENIIDESGMPKERFSAEFPKEGPSILRIQQVVRGDSAAYFCASSPRTGGVTGANVLTFGAGSRLTVL.

Points on this clonotype: The junction and the germline gene differ at one end; a read error may be behind it. The CDR3 region has the DNA TGTGCTAGCATGAGGTTTAGCGGGCACAACCTCAGCTCCTACAATGAGCAGTTCTTC. This gives the protein CASMRFSGHNLSSYNEQFF. This chain uses TRBV6-9 with TRBJ2-1; 7 nucleotides agree with TRBD2. This CDR3 spans 19 amino acids. Germline CDR1 MNHGY, CDR2 SVAAGI.

The rearrangement joins TRBV6-1 to TRBJ2-1, with no clear D. Per the germline V gene, CDR1 is MNHNS and CDR2 is SASEGT. CDR3 size: 15 residues. Trimming removed 5 bases from V and 12 bases from J, with 23 bases in between. Here the CDR3 reads CASSPPGRSLISQFF. In DNA form, the CDR3 reads TGTGCCAGCAGTCCACCAGGACGGAGCCTCATCTCGCAGTTCTTC.

The sample holds many counts of this clonotype. The rearrangement links TRBV6-2 or TRBV6-3 to TRBJ2-2, with TRBD2 matching over 14 bases. The junction had 13 bases not matched to a gene; V was cut back by 3 bases and J by 1 base. This CDR3 comprises 21 residues. The germline V gene encodes CDR1 MNHEY and CDR2 SVGEGT. The CDR3 DNA reads TGTGCCAGCAGTTATTCCCGACTAGCGGGAGGGCCAAGTAAGAACACCGGGGAGCTGTTTTTT. Amino acids: CASSYSRLAGGPSKNTGELFF.

At least ten counts were recorded for this clonotype. The V call is TRBV6-1, the J call TRBJ2-3, with 7 nucleotides matching TRBD2. The CDR3 runs to 17 residues. V was clipped by 6 bases and J by 0 bases; unmatched bases: 12. Germline loops: CDR1 MNHNS, CDR2 SASEGT. In DNA, the CDR3 is TGTGCCAGCAGGGGAATTCTAGCGGTTACTAGCACAGATACGCAGTATTTT. Translation gives CASRGILAVTSTDTQYF.

This clonotype was recorded many times. The chain carries TRBV6-1 and TRBJ2-3, with TRBD2 matching over 16 bases. Per the germline V gene, CDR1 is MNHNS and CDR2 is SASEGT. J was trimmed by 2 bases and V by 6 bases; bases with no gene match: 5. The CDR3 extends over 17 amino acids. CDR3 DNA: TGTGCCAGCAGCACGGGACTAGCGGGAGGGCCCACAGATACGCAGTATTTT. It yields the protein CASSTGLAGGPTDTQYF.

V is TRBV27 and J is TRBJ1-6, with TRBD1 identical over 10 bases. CDR1 and CDR2 (germline): MNHEY, SMNVEV (reference sequence). This CDR3 region has 17 residues. V lost 1 base to trimming and J lost 7 bases; unmatched junction nucleotides: 7. The CDR3 coding sequence is TGTGCCAGCAGTTTATATCGGGACAGGGGATTCAATTCACCCCTCCACTTT. It yields the protein CASSLYRDRGFNSPLHF.

Many counts were recorded for this clonotype. The V and J genes are TRBV28 and TRBJ1-5, with D possibly being TRBD1 (6 bases). V shed 6 bases and J shed 4 bases, with 16 bases lying between them. Germline loops: CDR1 MDHEN, CDR2 SYDVKM. The CDR3 has 15 amino acids. CDR3 DNA sequence: TGTGCCAGCAGCCTCAGTGACAGGCTTAATCAGCCCCAGCATTTT. This encodes CASSLSDRLNQPQHF.

The rearrangement joins TRBV11-3 to TRBJ2-1, with D unclear. There are 13 residues in the CDR3. CDR1 is SGHNT and CDR2 is YENEEA in the germline V gene. V was pared by 1 base and J by 9 bases, with 10 bases between. The CDR3 DNA sequence: TGTGCCAGCAGCTTAGTCCTAGGTGCTGAGCAGTTCTTC. Translated: CASSLVLGAEQFF.

Many counts were recorded for this clonotype. This sequence joins TRBV6-2 or TRBV6-3 and TRBJ2-7, with no clear D. This CDR3 comprises 11 residues. The germline gives CDR1 MNHEY, CDR2 SVGEGT. The V and J ends lost 6 bases and 2 bases respectively, with 5 bases between them. As DNA, the CDR3 is TGTGCCAGCAGCGATGCCTACGAGCAGTACTTC. It translates to CASSDAYEQYF.

This clonotype came up many times. The chain's CDR3 is CASSKRVGRLDTQYF. CDR3 DNA: TGTGCCAGCAGCAAAAGGGTAGGGAGGTTAGATACGCAGTATTTT. The rearrangement joins TRBV9 to TRBJ2-3, with D possibly matching TRBD2 (6 bases). This CDR3 has 15 residues. CDR1 is SGDLS, CDR2 YYNGEE, per germline. The V and J ends lost 4 bases and 5 bases respectively, with 17 bases between them.